This entry lists 24 T cell receptor beta chains sequenced from one sample in a study of identifying expanded T cells in peripheral blood. Clones were read by immunoSEQ multiplex PCR, and TCRdb kept only the in-frame ones, dropping some. The sample records under 150,000 clones, less than 90% being singletons. The sample comprised blood. These receptor sequences come from a person between 18 and 75 years old in good health.

The chain uses TRBV7-9 and TRBJ1-2; 7 bases are a match to TRBD1. With V trimmed by 7 bases and J by 2 bases, 7 bases remained unmatched. The CDR3 contains 14 residues. Germline CDR1 SEHNR, CDR2 FQNEAQ (reference sequence). The CDR3 loop is CASTLAGGNYGYTF. CDR3 DNA: TGTGCCAGCACCCTAGCAGGGGGAAACTATGGCTACACCTTC.

This clone was counted a few times. The CDR3 spells CASSLPGMDTEAFF. The CDR3 coding sequence is TGTGCCAGCAGCTTGCCAGGGATGGACACTGAAGCTTTCTTT. This rearrangement joins TRBV5-4 to TRBJ1-1, with a weak D call TRBD1 (5 bases). The CDR3 consists of 14 residues. The V gene's germline CDR1 is SGHNT and CDR2 YYREEE (reference sequence). Trimming left V 1 base short and J 3 bases short, with 10 bases between.

The rearrangement joins TRBV5-1 to TRBJ1-2; D gene uncertain. V was trimmed by 4 bases and J by 1 base, leaving 14 bases between them. The V gene's germline CDR1 is SGHRS and CDR2 YFSETQ. The CDR3 is made up of 15 amino acids. CDR3 in DNA: TGCGCCAGCAGCCCGGAGGGCCGCCTTAACTATGGCTACACCTTC. Protein: CASSPEGRLNYGYTF. Complete variable domain (other parts from reference TRBV5-1 and TRBJ1-2): KAGVTQTPRYLIKTRGQQVTLSCSPISGHRSVSWYQQTPGQGLQFLFEYFSETQRNKGNFPGRFSGRQFSNSRSEMNVSTLELGDSALYLCASSPEGRLNYGYTFGSGTRLTVV.

This chain joins TRBV7-8 and TRBJ2-5; TRBD2 matches 12 bases. Germline values: CDR1 SGHVS, CDR2 FQNEAQ. V lost 4 bases to trimming and J lost 7 bases; unmatched junction nucleotides: 10. The CDR3 extends over 16 amino acids. This CDR3 reads CASSSTGTSGSGTQYF. As DNA, the CDR3 is TGTGCCAGCAGCTCAACCGGGACTAGCGGGTCGGGGACCCAGTACTTC.

This sequence joins TRBV5-1 and TRBJ1-2; D remains unclear. Germline V gives CDR1 SGHRS, CDR2 YFSETQ. V shed 0 bases and J shed 1 base, with 10 bases lying between them. The CDR3 extends over 15 amino acids. Written as DNA, the CDR3 is TGCGCCAGCAGCTTGGGCCAGGAAGGTAACTATGGCTACACCTTC. Encoded protein: CASSLGQEGNYGYTF.

The chain links TRBV7-9 to TRBJ1-2; TRBD1 agrees at 7 bases. V gave up 3 bases and J gave up 2 bases; unmatched junction bases: 3. Germline CDR1 is SEHNR and CDR2 is FQNEAQ (reference sequence). This CDR3 is 14 amino acids long. In DNA, the CDR3 is TGTGCCAGCAGCTTCGGACAGGCGAACTATGGCTACACCTTC. Residues: CASSFGQANYGYTF.

The chain recombines TRBV2 with TRBJ2-3, with D perhaps given as TRBD1 or TRBD2 (5 bases each). V was cut by 1 base and J by 8 bases, with 19 bases left in between. This CDR3 has 16 amino acids. Germline CDR1 is SNHLY and CDR2 is FYNNEI. The CDR3 region is CASSEGMGPNLVTQYF. The CDR3 bases are TGTGCCAGCAGTGAAGGGATGGGACCTAACCTGGTTACGCAGTATTTT. The variable domain in full, with the rest retrieved from reference TRBV2 and TRBJ2-3, is EPEVTQTPSHQVTQMGQEVILRCVPISNHLYFYWYRQILGQKVEFLVSFYNNEISEKSEIFDDQFSVERPDGSNFTLKIRSTKLEDSAMYFCASSEGMGPNLVTQYFGPGTRLTVL.

This clone has just a few counts. This chain connects TRBV5-6 to TRBJ2-5; 9 nucleotides align to TRBD2. The germline gives CDR1 SGHDT, CDR2 YYEEEE. Trimming removed 0 bases from V and 5 bases from J; junction bases left unmatched: 8. This CDR3 spans 16 amino acids. The chain's CDR3 is CASSLELAGVWETQYF. The CDR3 coding sequence is TGTGCCAGCAGCTTGGAGTTAGCGGGAGTGTGGGAGACCCAGTACTTC.

This chain joins TRBV11-2 and TRBJ2-2; 11 bases are a match to TRBD1. The ends lost 3 bases at V and 0 bases at J; junction bases unmatched: 3. The CDR3 is 17 residues long. CDR1 SGHAT and CDR2 FQNNGV come from the germline V gene. As DNA, the CDR3 is TGTGCCAGCAGCTTGGACAGGGGGCACGCGAACACCGGGGAGCTGTTTTTT. It yields the protein CASSLDRGHANTGELFF.

The chain has TRBV18 and TRBJ1-2; 8 positions match TRBD1. The CDR3 runs to 16 residues. CDR1 and CDR2 (germline): KGHSH, LQKENI. The V gene end was trimmed by 3 bases and the J gene end by 2 bases; junction bases not matched to a gene: 8. The CDR3 nucleotides are TGTGCCAGCTCACCCCGGGGAGACAGGGGAAACTATGGCTACACCTTC. It codes for CASSPRGDRGNYGYTF.

The chain joins TRBV29-1 to TRBJ1-1; a weak D match, TRBD1 (6 bases). Germline CDR1 reads SQVTM; CDR2 reads ANQGSEA. Trimming removed 7 bases from V and 8 bases from J, with 20 bases in between. The CDR3 runs 13 residues. The chain's CDR3 is CSGKPTGTNEAFF. CDR3 sequence (DNA): TGCAGCGGTAAGCCTACCGGGACAAACGAAGCTTTCTTT.

The CDR3: CASSVDRGLYGYTF. The DNA for the CDR3 is TGTGCCAGCAGCGTAGATAGGGGGCTCTATGGCTACACCTTC. The chain joins TRBV9 to TRBJ1-2; 7 positions match TRBD1. The germline CDR1 and CDR2 sequences are SGDLS and YYNGEE. This CDR3 comprises 14 residues. V trimming: 0 bases; J trimming: 4 bases; junction bases outside the gene matches: 3.

In this sample, this clone turned up once. V gene TRBV5-5 combines with J gene TRBJ1-4, with no clear D. Germline loops: CDR1 SGHKS, CDR2 YYEKEE (reference sequence). This CDR3 is built from 17 residues. The germline V and J ends were trimmed by 6 bases and 8 bases, with 26 bases remaining between them. This CDR3 reads CASTRSLNSYLREKLFF. The CDR3 DNA is TGTGCCAGCACCCGGAGCCTAAACAGCTACCTGAGGGAAAAACTGTTTTTT.

The rearrangement uses TRBV6-1 and TRBJ2-7; D remains ambiguous. The V gene lost 3 bases and the J gene lost 0 bases, with 12 bases spanning the gap. Germline V CDR1 and CDR2: MNHNS, SASEGT. The CDR3 loop spans 15 amino acids. The CDR3 coding sequence is TGTGCCAGCAGTGAGAGTTTCGGTGCCTCCTACGAGCAGTACTTC. Its translation is CASSESFGASYEQYF.

This chain uses TRBV29-1 with TRBJ2-1; 7 nucleotides agree with TRBD1. The V gene's germline CDR1 is SQVTM and CDR2 ANQGSEA. The CDR3 loop spans 13 amino acids. V lost 7 bases, J lost 0 bases, and 3 bases stayed unmatched. CDR3 loop: CSAGTDSYNEQFF. The CDR3 region has the DNA TGCAGCGCTGGGACAGACTCCTACAATGAGCAGTTCTTC.

This clone was counted a few times. The V call is TRBV18, the J call TRBJ1-2; tentatively, D is TRBD1 (5 bases). This CDR3 has 14 amino acids. Germline V lookup: CDR1 KGHSH, CDR2 LQKENI. Trimming removed 1 base from V and 6 bases from J, with 12 bases in between. Written as DNA, the CDR3 is TGTGCCAGCTCACCACTTGGGGGGAACGATGGCTACACCTTC. Translated, it gives CASSPLGGNDGYTF.

This chain joins TRBV7-9 and TRBJ1-1; no clear D gene. Trimming took 3 bases from V and 3 from J, leaving 11 bases between them. Germline loops: CDR1 SEHNR, CDR2 FQNEAQ (reference sequence). The CDR3 is made up of 14 amino acids. The CDR3 bases are TGTGCCAGCAGCTTGAGAATTCGGGACACTGAAGCTTTCTTT. Its protein is CASSLRIRDTEAFF.

This clone was seen a single time. The V and J genes are TRBV4-2 and TRBJ2-3, with a tentative D call TRBD2 (7 bases). CDR3 length equals 19 residues. In germline, CDR1 is LGHNA, CDR2 YNFKEQ. Trimming pared 0 bases from V and 8 bases from J, leaving 27 bases between. Here the CDR3 reads CASSQDSLRGAGEGGTQYF. In DNA, the CDR3 is TGTGCCAGCAGCCAAGATTCCTTACGGGGGGCGGGAGAGGGAGGTACGCAGTATTTT.

This CDR3 is CASHRGSGGISYNEQFF. CDR3 coding DNA: TGTGCCAGCCATCGGGGTAGCGGGGGGATCTCCTACAATGAGCAGTTCTTC. V gene TRBV7-3 combines with J gene TRBJ2-1; 10 nucleotides line up with TRBD2. V trimming: 8 bases; J trimming: 0 bases; junction bases outside the gene matches: 10. CDR1 and CDR2 (germline): SGHTA, FQGTGA. The CDR3 sequence is 17 residues long.

This clone was recorded only once. The rearrangement links TRBV28 to TRBJ1-1; D uncertain. Germline assignment: CDR1 MDHEN and CDR2 SYDVKM. The ends were cut back, 2 bases at V and 7 bases at J, with 8 bases in the middle. This CDR3 comprises 12 residues. The CDR3 region is CASSLGRGEAFF. The CDR3, as DNA: TGTGCCAGCAGTTTAGGGCGCGGTGAAGCTTTCTTT.

This clone appeared once. This CDR3 reads CASSFPSSGRQETQYF. The CDR3 region has the DNA TGTGCCAGCAGCTTCCCCTCTAGCGGGAGACAAGAGACCCAGTACTTC. The V and J genes are TRBV5-6 and TRBJ2-5; TRBD2 matches 10 bases. The V and J ends lost 2 bases and 2 bases, in that order; junction bases with no gene match: 6. The CDR3 has 16 residues. Germline loops: CDR1 SGHDT, CDR2 YYEEEE. Combining the CDR3 with reference TRBV5-6 and TRBJ2-5 gives the whole variable domain DAGVTQSPTHLIKTRGQQVTLRCSPKSGHDTVSWYQQALGQGPQFIFQYYEEEERQRGNFPDRFSGHQFPNYSSELNVNALLLGDSALYLCASSFPSSGRQETQYFGPGTRLLVL.

The chain joins TRBV7-9 to TRBJ1-1, with a tentative D call TRBD1 (5 bases). Germline CDR1 SEHNR, CDR2 FQNEAQ (reference sequence). V was shortened by 1 base and J by 3 bases, with 15 bases between the two germline ends. The CDR3 totals 16 residues. The DNA of the CDR3 is TGTGCCAGCAGCTTAGGCGCAGGGAGGAGTTACACTGAAGCTTTCTTT. Protein: CASSLGAGRSYTEAFF. Using reference TRBV7-9 and TRBJ1-1 for the parts outside the CDR3, the full variable domain is DTGVSQNPRHKITKRGQNVTFRCDPISEHNRLYWYRQTLGQGPEFLTYFQNEAQLEKSRLLSDRFSAERPKGSFSTLEIQRTEQGDSAMYLCASSLGAGRSYTEAFFGQGTRLTVV.

The J gene is TRBJ1-5, the V gene TRBV19; D unresolved. This CDR3 spans 12 amino acids. Germline CDR1 is LNHDA and CDR2 is SQIVND (reference sequence). Trimming removed 6 bases at V and 2 bases at J, with 5 bases between. The DNA of the CDR3 is TGTGCCAGTAGAATCGGCAATCAGCCCCAGCATTTT. It codes for CASRIGNQPQHF.

The chain combines TRBV28 with TRBJ1-3; D is undetermined. V was pared by 7 bases and J by 1 base, with 11 bases between. CDR1 is MDHEN and CDR2 is SYDVKM in the germline V gene. The CDR3 length is 14 residues. CDR3 in amino acids: CASTAASSGNTIYF. The CDR3 DNA follows: TGTGCCAGCACGGCGGCGTCTTCTGGAAACACCATATATTTT.